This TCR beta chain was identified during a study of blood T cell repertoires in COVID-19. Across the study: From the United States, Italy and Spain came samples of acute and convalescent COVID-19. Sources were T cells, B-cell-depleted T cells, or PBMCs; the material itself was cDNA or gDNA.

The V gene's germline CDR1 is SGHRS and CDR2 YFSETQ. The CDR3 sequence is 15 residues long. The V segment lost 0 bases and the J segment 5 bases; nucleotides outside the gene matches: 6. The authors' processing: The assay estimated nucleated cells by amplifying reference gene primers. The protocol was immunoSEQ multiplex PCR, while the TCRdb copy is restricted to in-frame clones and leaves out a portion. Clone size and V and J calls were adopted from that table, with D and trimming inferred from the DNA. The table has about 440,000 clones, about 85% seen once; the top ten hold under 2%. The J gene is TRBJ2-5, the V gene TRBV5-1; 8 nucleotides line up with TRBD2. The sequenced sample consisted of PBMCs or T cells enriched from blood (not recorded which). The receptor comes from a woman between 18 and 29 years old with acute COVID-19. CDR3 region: CASSLAPGRGETQYF. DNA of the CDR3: TGCGCCAGCAGCTTGGCCCCCGGGAGGGGTGAGACCCAGTACTTC.